This T cell receptor beta chain was recorded in a study of tumor-infiltrating lymphocytes in localized non-small cell lung cancer (TCRdb year 2021). General notes on the study: Patients whose samples were collected after neoadjuvant chemotherapy, as well as both smokers and never-smokers and several histologies, were included in the cohort. Resected tumor tissue and uninvolved lung tissue described as non-adjacent to the tumor were contributed by each patient, with both tissues obtained from the same patient. TCR sequencing was one of several integrated assays, alongside flow cytometry, multiplex immunofluorescence, RNA-seq, exome sequencing and proteomics, applied to the same patients. The overall ICON cohort comprised some 140 surgical patients with localized non-small cell lung cancer whose tumors were resected. A total of roughly 51 patients were part of the paired comparison of immunoSEQ T-cell fraction between tumor and uninvolved lung.

Patient enrollment in ICON started in early 2016, and the final patient was enrolled in late 2018. From a subcohort of 70 or so patients, fresh tumor and matched uninvolved tissue were collected for in-depth immune analyses, including TCR sequencing. DNA isolated from bulk tissue, without cell sorting, was used for TCR sequencing. Beyond this particular receptor, the publication reports: Consistent with immunofluorescence CD3 counts, TCRbeta sequencing supported greater T cell infiltration in tumors than in uninvolved lung tissue. Assay coverage differed among patients according to how much tissue was available, so only a subset of the cohort had TCR sequencing. Tumor T-cell fraction from TCR sequencing was not associated with recurrence-free survival (p = 0.61). No difference in TCR-derived T-cell fraction was observed between the flow cytometry-defined immunotypes IM1 (good prognosis) and IM2 (poor prognosis). Because different assays used different pieces of the same tissue, technical variation could not be distinguished from intratumor heterogeneity.

This clone was picked up a small number of times. Which antigen it targets is not known. No base quality values were provided; no much bigger clone lies one nucleotide off. For CDR1 and CDR2, the germline V gene (reference sequence) lists LNHNV and YYDKDF. Taken from cysteine to phenylalanine, the CDR3 has 17 residues. Only the CDR3 region is kept as DNA, spanning 51 bases read in frame from base 1. V loses 1 base, J loses 3 bases, and the germline ends lie 17 bases apart. The T-cell fraction in tumor and uninvolved lung tissue was obtained from TCR sequencing using the immunoSEQ assay. Per the source publication's procedure: In the survival analysis, patients were divided into a high T-cell fraction group (upper tertile) and a low T-cell fraction group (lower two tertiles), and the two groups were compared using a log-rank test. A signed-rank test was used to test paired tumor versus uninvolved lung differences in T-cell fraction. The table comes from immuneACCESS by way of TCRdb, which keeps in-frame sequences with V and J called. Part of the clones is missing from these tables; in studies checked, under half for an unresolved V gene and the rest for unknown reasons. D and trimming come from the DNA, and the V and J calls and clone size come from that table. The sample contains around 15,000 clones, around 74% of them found a single time. The top ten hold approximately 9.6% of the sample.

This receptor was obtained from a human donor with non-small cell lung cancer. Rearrangement joined TRBV15 to TRBJ2-3; the D gene identity is not certain. The sample was lung tumor tissue. The CDR3 has the sequence CATSRVREISGTDTQYF. The DNA is TGTGCCACCAGCAGAGTTCGCGAAATCTCTGGTACAGATACGCAGTATTTT.